This T cell receptor beta chain is drawn from a study of identical twins. TCRdb ran MiXCR on the 5' RACE reads and lists one entry per CDR3 protein. Of 600,000 to 850,000 distinct CDR3 sequences in the sample, over 15% were seen once. Looked up from germline, CDR1 is SGDLS and CDR2 is YYNGEE. The CDR3 contains 15 residues. V was pared by 2 bases and J by 0 bases, with 1 base of the junction left unmatched. This clonotype came up many times. These data also formed part of another study, on T cells expressing NK-cell markers. That study reports: One observes that, in several donors, these clonotypes were also the leading ones within the CD3+CD56-NKG2C+ fraction.

The receptor was derived from a woman younger than 35 in good health. The sequenced sample consisted of PBMCs. The chain is built from TRBV9 and TRBJ1-2, with 10 bases lining up with TRBD1. The CDR3, as DNA: TGTGCCAGCAGCGTGGGACAGGGGACTAACTATGGCTACACCTTC. It codes for CASSVGQGTNYGYTF.